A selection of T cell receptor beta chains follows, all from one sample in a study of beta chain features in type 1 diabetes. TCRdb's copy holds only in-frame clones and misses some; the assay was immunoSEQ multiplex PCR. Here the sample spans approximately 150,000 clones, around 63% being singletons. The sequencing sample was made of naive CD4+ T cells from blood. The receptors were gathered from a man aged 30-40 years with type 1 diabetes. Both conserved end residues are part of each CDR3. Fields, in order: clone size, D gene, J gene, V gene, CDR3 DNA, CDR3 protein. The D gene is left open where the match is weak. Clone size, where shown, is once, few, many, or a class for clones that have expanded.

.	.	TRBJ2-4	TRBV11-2	TGTGCCAGCAGCATCCCTAGCGCAGGGGGCATTCAGTACTTC	CASSIPSAGGIQYF
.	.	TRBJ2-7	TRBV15	TGTGCCACCAGCTTTCGTTCGACGGAAGGCGAGCAGTACTTC	CATSFRSTEGEQYF
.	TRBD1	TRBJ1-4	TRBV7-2	TGTGCCAGCAGCCAGGGGGCTGCTAATGAAAAACTGTTTTTT	CASSQGAANEKLFF
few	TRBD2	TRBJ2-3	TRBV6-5	TGTGCCAGCAGTTACTCGGGGGGACTAGCAGATACGCAGTATTTT	CASSYSGGLADTQYF
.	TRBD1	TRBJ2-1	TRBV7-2	TGTGCCAGCAGTTTTGACCTTGACAGGGGCCGTAATGAGCAGTTCTTC	CASSFDLDRGRNEQFF
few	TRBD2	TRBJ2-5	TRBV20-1	TGCAGTGCTAGAGGCCTCTCTAGCGGTTACTTC	CSARGLSSGYF
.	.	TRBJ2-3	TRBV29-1	TGCAGCGTTGGTCCCAGGGCGGCCACGGATACGCAGTATTTT	CSVGPRAATDTQYF
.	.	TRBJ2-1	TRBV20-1	TGCAGTGCTAGAGGTGCCAATGAGCAGTTCTTC	CSARGANEQFF
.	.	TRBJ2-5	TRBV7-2	TGTGCCAGCAGCACTCAGGGTTATCAAGAGACCCAGTACTTC	CASSTQGYQETQYF
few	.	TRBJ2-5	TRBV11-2	TGTGCCAGCAGCCCAAAGCGGGTGGAGACCCAGTACTTC	CASSPKRVETQYF
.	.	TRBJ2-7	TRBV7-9	TGTGCCAGCAGCCCTCCCTTAGGTCAGGGGCATCGCGAGCAGTACTTC	CASSPPLGQGHREQYF
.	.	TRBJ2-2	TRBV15	TGTGCCACCAGCCAGAGACACCCGAACACCGGGGAGCTGTTTTTT	CATSQRHPNTGELFF
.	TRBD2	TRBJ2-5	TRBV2	TGTGCCAGCACCGAACGACTAGCGGGGGTGGAGACCCAGTACTTC	CASTERLAGVETQYF
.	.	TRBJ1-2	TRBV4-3	TGCGCCAGCAGCCAAGTTTCGTTCGGTGTTCCCTATGGCTACACCTTC	CASSQVSFGVPYGYTF
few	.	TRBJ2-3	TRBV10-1	TGCGCCAGCAGTGAGTCGATAAACCGGGATACGCAGTATTTT	CASSESINRDTQYF
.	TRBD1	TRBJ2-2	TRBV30	TGTGCCTGGATAGACAGGGGGCGCAACACCGGGGAGCTGTTTTTT	CAWIDRGRNTGELFF
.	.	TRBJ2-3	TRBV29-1	TGCAGCGTTGAAGGGGGGGTTACAGATACGCAGTATTTT	CSVEGGVTDTQYF
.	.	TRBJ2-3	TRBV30	TGTGCCTGGAGTCGACTGCCCGGTTATCTGGGGCAGTATTTT	CAWSRLPGYLGQYF
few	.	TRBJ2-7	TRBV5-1	TGCGCCAGCAGCCCGGACCCGACGCCTACCTACGAGCAGTACTTC	CASSPDPTPTYEQYF
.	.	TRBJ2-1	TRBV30	TGTGCCTGGAGTGGATCGATGATTGAGCAGTTCTTC	CAWSGSMIEQFF
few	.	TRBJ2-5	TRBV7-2	TGTGCCAGCAGCTTATCGGCCTTAGAGACCCAGTACTTC	CASSLSALETQYF
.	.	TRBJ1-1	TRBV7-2	TGTGCCAGCAGCCCGAGCACGGGCAGTATAGAAGCTTTCTTT	CASSPSTGSIEAFF
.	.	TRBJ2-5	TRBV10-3	TGTGCCATCAGTGGCAGGGAGCAAGAGACCCAGTACTTC	CAISGREQETQYF
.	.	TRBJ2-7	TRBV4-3	TGCGCCAGCAGCCCCGGGACCAGGAACCGTTACGAGCAGTACTTC	CASSPGTRNRYEQYF
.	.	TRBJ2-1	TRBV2	TGTGCCAGCAGTGTGGGACGGGACAATGAGCAGTTCTTC	CASSVGRDNEQFF
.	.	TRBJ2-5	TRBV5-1	TGCGCCAGCAGCTCCGGCGCGCTGCAAGAGACCCAGTACTTC	CASSSGALQETQYF
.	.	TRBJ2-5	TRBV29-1	TGCAGCGTTGATAGGGGTCGGGAGACCCAGTACTTC	CSVDRGRETQYF
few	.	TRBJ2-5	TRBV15	TGTGCCACCAGCAGAGACAGGGTAACAGAGACCCAGTACTTC	CATSRDRVTETQYF
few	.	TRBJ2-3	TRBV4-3	TGCGCCAGCAGCCAAAAAACGACAACGGCGGGCACAGATACGCAGTATTTT	CASSQKTTTAGTDTQYF
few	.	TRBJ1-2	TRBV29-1	TGCAGCGTTGTGCAGAATCAAAAGGGCGCTCATGGCTACACCTTC	CSVVQNQKGAHGYTF
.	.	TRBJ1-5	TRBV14	TGTGCCAGCAGCCAAGAACTGGGGCAGCCCCAGCATTTT	CASSQELGQPQHF
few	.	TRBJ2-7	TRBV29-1	TGCAGCGTCTCTGGGGACCGCCGAGAGCAGTACTTC	CSVSGDRREQYF
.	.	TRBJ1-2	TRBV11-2	TGTGCCAGCAGGGGCAATGGCTACACCTTC	CASRGNGYTF
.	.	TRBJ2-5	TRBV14	TGTGCCAGCAGAGGCGGGGGCCTTCAAATTCAGTACTTC	CASRGGGLQIQYF
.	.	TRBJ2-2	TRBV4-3	TGCGCCAGCAGCCAAGATCATACTACCGGGGAGCTGTTTTTT	CASSQDHTTGELFF
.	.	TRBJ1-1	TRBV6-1	TGTGCCAGCAGAGAGACAGGAGTGGCTTTCTTT	CASRETGVAFF
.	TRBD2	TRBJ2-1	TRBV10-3	TGTGCCATCTCAGCATTACTAGCGGGGGACAATGAGCAGTTCTTC	CAISALLAGDNEQFF
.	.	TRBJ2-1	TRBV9	TGTGCCAGCAGCGTAGGGTCTGACAGCTCCTACAATGAGCAGTTCTTC	CASSVGSDSSYNEQFF
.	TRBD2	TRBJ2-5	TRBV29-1	TGCAGCGTTGTGACTAGCGGGGGAGGGACCCAGTACTTC	CSVVTSGGGTQYF
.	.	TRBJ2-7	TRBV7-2	TGTGCCAGCAGCTTAGCGGGCACGCAGACCTACGAGCAGTACTTC	CASSLAGTQTYEQYF
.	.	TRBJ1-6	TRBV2	TGTGCCAGCAGTGAAGCGCTTGAGAGTCGGGCTCTCCACTTT	CASSEALESRALHF
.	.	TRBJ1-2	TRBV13	TGTGCCAGCAGCAGGACCGCCCCTACCTTC	CASSRTAPTF
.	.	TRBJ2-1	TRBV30	TGTGCCTGGAAACAGGGCCCCTACAATGAGCAGTTCTTC	CAWKQGPYNEQFF
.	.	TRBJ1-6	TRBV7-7	TGTGCCAGCAGCTTAGATGTGGGGAATAATTCACCCCTCCACTTT	CASSLDVGNNSPLHF
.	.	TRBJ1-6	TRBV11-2	TGTGCCAGCAGATACCAAGGAGATTCACCCCTCCACTTT	CASRYQGDSPLHF
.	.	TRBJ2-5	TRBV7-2	TGTGCCAGCAGCTTAGACGGGAACCAGTACTTC	CASSLDGNQYF
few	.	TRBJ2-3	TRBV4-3	TGCGCCAGCAGCCAAGGGGGGGTTACAGATACGCAGTATTTT	CASSQGGVTDTQYF
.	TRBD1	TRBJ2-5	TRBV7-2	TGTGCCAGCAGCCTCAGGACAGGGGGCGTCCAAGAGACCCAGTACTTC	CASSLRTGGVQETQYF
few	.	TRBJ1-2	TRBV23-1	TGCGCCAGCAGTCCCCGGGCCTATGGCTACACCTTC	CASSPRAYGYTF
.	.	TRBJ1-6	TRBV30	TGTGCCTGGAGGCCCCAGCCCCATTCACCCCTCCACTTT	CAWRPQPHSPLHF
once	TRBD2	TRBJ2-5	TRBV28	TGTGCCAGCAGTAGGGGACTAGCGGGCCTGCCCCAAGAGACCCAGTACTTC	CASSRGLAGLPQETQYF
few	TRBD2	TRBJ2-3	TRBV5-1	TGCGCCAGCATTAGCGGGGAGAGCACAGATACGCAGTATTTT	CASISGESTDTQYF
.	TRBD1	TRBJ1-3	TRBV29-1	TGCAGCGTTGCCCCCAGGACAGGTGGAAACACCATATATTTT	CSVAPRTGGNTIYF
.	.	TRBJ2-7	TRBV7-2	TGTGCCAGCAGCTTATCGGTTTTCACTGGCTCCTACGAGCAGTACTTC	CASSLSVFTGSYEQYF
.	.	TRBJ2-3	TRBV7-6	TGTGCCAGCAGCTTATCTGGCTTCACAGATACGCAGTATTTT	CASSLSGFTDTQYF
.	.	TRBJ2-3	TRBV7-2	TGTGCCAGCAGGATCGGAGATACGCAGTATTTT	CASRIGDTQYF
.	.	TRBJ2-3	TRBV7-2	TGTGCCAGCAGCTTAGCTGTCGGCACAGATACGCAGTATTTT	CASSLAVGTDTQYF
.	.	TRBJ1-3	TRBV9	TGTGCCAGCAGCCAACATGGAAACACCATATATTTT	CASSQHGNTIYF
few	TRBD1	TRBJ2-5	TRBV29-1	TGCAGCGGTGACAGGGAGGAGACCCAGTACTTC	CSGDREETQYF
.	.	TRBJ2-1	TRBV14	TGTGCCAGCAGCGGGGGTAGCTCCTACAATGAGCAGTTCTTC	CASSGGSSYNEQFF